A single sample gave rise to the 3 T cell receptor beta chains below, sequenced in a study of shared clonotypes between healthy human individuals. Sequencing was performed with immunoSEQ multiplex PCR; in TCRdb, only in-frame clones are kept and a portion is missing. The sample carries around 1.6 million clones, approximately 98% recorded once. The sequenced material came from naive CD4+ T cells sorted from blood. Subset here: CD45RA+ positively selected. The receptors shown here come from a young man in good health.

This chain links TRBV7-9 with TRBJ1-2; the D is unclear. Germline CDR1 is SEHNR and CDR2 is FQNEAQ (reference sequence). CDR3 length equals 14 residues. Between the trimmed V and J ends, which lost 1 base and 4 bases, there was a span of 10 bases. Written as DNA, the CDR3 is TGTGCCAGCAGCTTAGTGGGAAGCCCCTATGGCTACACCTTC. It codes for CASSLVGSPYGYTF.

This clone was seen just once. The chain has TRBV9 and TRBJ1-2; D remains ambiguous. The CDR3 has 15 amino acids. Germline V gene lookup returns CDR1 SGDLS and CDR2 YYNGEE. Trimming took off 1 base at V and 6 bases at J, with 16 bases between the two ends. CDR3 sequence (DNA): TGTGCCAGCAGCGTATTAGGACGGGCAAGGGATGGCTACACCTTC. Translation gives CASSVLGRARDGYTF.

The V call is TRBV19, the J call TRBJ1-4; D is unresolved. The CDR3 is 15 amino acids. V was pared by 4 bases and J by 6 bases, with 15 bases between. Germline-derived CDR1 and CDR2 are LNHDA and SQIVND (reference sequence). The CDR3 bases are TGTGCCAGTAGTACGGATCTGCCCGGCGATGAAAAACTGTTTTTT. Protein: CASSTDLPGDEKLFF.